This T cell receptor (beta chain) was obtained from a study of blood T cell repertoires in COVID-19. Across the whole study: The study drew acute and convalescent COVID-19 samples from the United States, Italy and Spain. T cells, B-cell-depleted T cells, or PBMCs provided the cDNA or gDNA that served as material.

The cohort comprised adults aged about 18 to 90 years residing in under 30 US areas. Each participant's cohort was designated according to participant-reported clinical history. Libraries were prepared by immunoSEQ multiplex PCR; TCRdb keeps only in-frame clonotypes and omits some of them. The repertoire holds about 270,000 clones, 80% to 90% seen once, with approximately 4% in the top ten. The CDR3 runs 14 residues. Trimming took off 3 bases at V and 2 bases at J, with 9 bases between the two ends. In germline, CDR1 is MNHEY, CDR2 SVGAGI. The chain carries TRBV6-5 and TRBJ2-3, with D possibly TRBD1 on 6 matching bases. The sequence was collected from a woman aged 25 to 45 with acute COVID-19. Specimen: PBMCs or T cells enriched from blood (not recorded which). This CDR3 reads CASSYGGLTDTQYF. The CDR3 region has the DNA TGTGCCAGCAGTTATGGGGGCCTCACAGATACGCAGTATTTT.